This T cell receptor (beta chain) was sequenced in a study of blood T cells in healthy people across ages. General study findings and limits: Among long-lived donors, naive CD4+ cells were more numerous and diversity higher than in aged donors. Naive T cell percentage by flow cytometry tracked strongly with beta diversity.

This clonotype was recorded many times. Its specificity is unknown. The second PCR ran roughly 7 to 12 cycles with a sample-barcoded 5' primer and J-beta primers. With 12 random nucleotides, a template-switch adaptor tagged each individual cDNA molecule. All samples yielded 3 million or more CDR3-containing paired-end reads. TCRdb re-analysed the 5' RACE reads in MiXCR, keeping a single row per CDR3 protein. The table includes 650,000 or so distinct CDR3 sequences, under 65% detected once. CDR3 length equals 15 residues. Germline V gene data show CDR1 as SEHNR and CDR2 as FQNEAQ (reference sequence). V was trimmed by 2 bases and J by 6 bases, leaving 15 bases between them.

Sequencing input: blood. The rearrangement uses TRBV7-9 and TRBJ2-3, with unresolved D. The source of this sequence is a woman aged 80 or over in good health. The CDR3 DNA follows: TGTGCCAGCAGCTTACTCAGGCTCGGGTTGGATACGCAGTATTTT. The encoded protein is CASSLLRLGLDTQYF.